This TCR beta chain derives from a study of cytomegalovirus exposure and HLA in healthy donors. Study information: In a previous analysis, nearly 120 million unique TCR beta sequences were found from roughly 180 million T cells.

The CDR3 sequence is 12 residues long. Germline-derived CDR1 and CDR2 are MDHEN and SYDVKM. After removal of 8 bases from V and 14 bases from J, the junction contained 11 bases not matched to a gene. Use of 60 Vbeta and 13 Jbeta primers characterized the PCR. The data were produced by immunoSEQ multiplex PCR, yet TCRdb's version contains in-frame clones alone and is incomplete. Of roughly 190,000 clones in the sample, roughly 80% were seen once. Notes on this clone: The antigen is unknown.

General study findings and limits: As a later analysis revealed, most CMV-associated TCR beta chains appeared HLA-restricted. Indistinguishability led to the exclusion of some V segments, TRBV6-2 and TRBV6-3 included. A reported reduction in N-insertions relative to the roughly 700-donor mean was seen in an Asian-associated ancestry cluster in a later analysis.

The clonotype comes from a young woman in good health and CMV-seronegative. J is TRBJ2-2 and V is TRBV28; 7 nucleotides align to TRBD1. Sequencing used PBMCs. CDR3 nucleotides: TGTGCCAGCCGAATCGCACAGGGGCAACTGTTTTTT. Translation gives CASRIAQGQLFF.